This is a list of T cell receptor beta chains from one sample in a study of blood T cell repertoires in COVID-19. Sequenced by immunoSEQ multiplex PCR; TCRdb stores in-frame clones only, minus some. The sample contains 250,000 to 300,000 clones, 80% to 85% of which appear only once. Sequencing was carried out using peripheral blood. These receptors were obtained from a woman aged 60-75 years with active or convalescent COVID-19. Both conserved end residues are part of each CDR3. A D gene is named only where the DNA matches it firmly. Part of the rows lack a size; the others show once, few, many or a class for expanded clones.

-,TRBV27,TRBJ1-6,-,CASRAEYSPLHF,TGTGCCAGCAGAGCCGAATATTCACCCCTCCACTTT
TRBD1,TRBV18,TRBJ2-2,few,CASSPGQANTGELFF,TGTGCCAGCTCACCGGGACAGGCGAACACCGGGGAGCTGTTTTTT
-,TRBV5-1,TRBJ2-2,-,CASSLARAGDGELFF,TGCGCCAGCAGCTTGGCAAGGGCAGGGGACGGGGAGCTGTTTTTT
-,TRBV7-5,TRBJ2-5,-,CARSRGTELRATQYF,TGTGCCAGAAGCAGGGGGACCGAATTAAGAGCGACCCAGTACTTC
-,TRBV10-3,TRBJ1-5,few,CAISSWRGIGVGSNQPQHF,TGTGCCATCAGCTCTTGGCGCGGTATAGGGGTTGGTAGCAATCAGCCCCAGCATTTT
-,TRBV2,TRBJ1-3,few,CASSGRVSSGNTIYF,TGTGCCAGCAGTGGACGGGTGAGCTCTGGAAACACCATATATTTT
TRBD1,TRBV6-2/TRBV6-3,TRBJ1-5,-,CASSYSPGQGNIGNQPQHF,TGTGCCAGCAGTTACTCTCCGGGACAGGGAAATATAGGGAATCAGCCCCAGCATTTT
TRBD1,TRBV6-5,TRBJ1-2,many,CASSPGGLVGYTF,TGTGCCAGCAGTCCAGGGGGCTTGGTTGGCTACACCTTC
TRBD2,TRBV11-2,TRBJ2-1,once,CASSLGLAGPTYNEQFF,TGTGCCAGCAGCTTAGGCTTAGCGGGGCCTACATACAATGAGCAGTTCTTC
-,TRBV6-5,TRBJ2-7,-,CASRNLGTRYEQYF,TGTGCCAGCAGGAACTTGGGCACTAGGTACGAGCAGTACTTC
-,TRBV30,TRBJ1-2,few,CAWSAARGYYGYTF,TGTGCCTGGAGTGCGGCAAGGGGATACTATGGCTACACCTTC
TRBD1,TRBV6-4,TRBJ1-1,once,CASSRSGQGNTEAFF,TGTGCCAGCAGTCGATCAGGACAGGGGAACACTGAAGCTTTCTTT
TRBD1,TRBV27,TRBJ1-2,-,CATRQGGYGYTF,TGTGCCACCCGACAGGGAGGTTATGGCTACACCTTC
TRBD1,TRBV9,TRBJ1-2,-,CASSASRTGTRHYGYTF,TGTGCCAGCAGCGCATCGCGGACAGGGACCCGCCACTATGGCTACACCTTC
-,TRBV6-6,TRBJ2-3,-,CASSYLRGYTDTQYF,TGTGCCAGCAGTTATTTGCGGGGCTACACAGATACGCAGTATTTT
TRBD1,TRBV27,TRBJ1-6,-,CASSKQGFNSPLHF,TGTGCCAGCAGTAAACAGGGGTTTAATTCACCCCTCCACTTT
TRBD2,TRBV29-1,TRBJ2-1,-,CSVEELAGSYNEQFF,TGCAGCGTTGAAGAACTAGCGGGGTCATACAATGAGCAGTTCTTC
TRBD2,TRBV7-2,TRBJ2-1,-,CASSPIAGAFSYNEQFF,TGTGCCAGCAGCCCAATAGCGGGGGCCTTTTCCTACAATGAGCAGTTCTTC
-,TRBV6-6,TRBJ2-1,-,CASSYRGIDNEQFF,TGTGCCAGCAGTTACCGGGGGATAGACAATGAGCAGTTCTTC
TRBD1,TRBV11-2,TRBJ1-1,-,CASSFSGGNTEAFF,TGTGCCAGCAGCTTTTCAGGGGGGAACACTGAAGCTTTCTTT
TRBD2,TRBV7-2,TRBJ2-1,-,CASSTFSGGHYNEQFF,TGTGCCAGCAGCACCTTCAGCGGGGGACACTACAATGAGCAGTTCTTC
-,TRBV19,TRBJ2-7,-,CASSIPGKVSYEQYF,TGTGCCAGTAGTATCCCGGGAAAGGTCTCCTACGAGCAGTACTTC
TRBD2,TRBV6-2/TRBV6-3,TRBJ2-7,-,CASSWTYSGGAVPYEQYF,TGTGCCAGCAGCTGGACCTATAGCGGGGGGGCCGTCCCCTACGAGCAGTACTTC
-,TRBV14,TRBJ2-3,-,CASSQEIVDTQYF,TGTGCCAGCAGCCAAGAGATAGTAGATACGCAGTATTTT
TRBD1,TRBV5-1,TRBJ2-1,-,CASSLAPGQAYNEQFF,TGCGCCAGCAGCTTGGCTCCGGGACAGGCATACAATGAGCAGTTCTTC
-,TRBV6-6,TRBJ1-3,-,CASTKWQGIPGNTIYF,TGTGCCAGCACTAAGTGGCAGGGGATCCCTGGAAACACCATATATTTT
TRBD2,TRBV7-2,TRBJ2-7,-,CASSSRLAGGSSYEQYF,TGTGCCAGCAGCAGCAGACTAGCGGGGGGGTCTTCCTACGAGCAGTACTTC
-,TRBV11-3,TRBJ1-1,-,CASSFGGLNTEAFF,TGTGCCAGCAGCTTCGGCGGTTTGAACACTGAAGCTTTCTTT
-,TRBV7-3,TRBJ1-1,-,CASSQTGGSTEAFF,TGTGCCAGCAGCCAAACGGGGGGAAGCACTGAAGCTTTCTTT
-,TRBV18,TRBJ1-1,-,CASSPVDGVEAFF,TGTGCCAGCTCACCAGTCGACGGAGTTGAGGCTTTCTTT
TRBD1,TRBV19,TRBJ1-5,-,CASSIHRGQGQPQHF,TGTGCCAGTAGTATCCACAGGGGGCAGGGTCAGCCCCAGCATTTT
-,TRBV7-3,TRBJ2-1,-,CASSPGAYGEQFF,TGTGCCAGCAGCCCAGGGGCCTATGGGGAGCAGTTCTTC
TRBD1,TRBV29-1,TRBJ2-5,-,CSVVGGGRDRGLETQYF,TGCAGCGTTGTAGGGGGTGGAAGGGACAGGGGGCTGGAGACCCAGTACTTC
-,TRBV3-1/TRBV3-2,TRBJ2-7,-,CASSQSARAYEQYF,TGTGCCAGCAGCCAAAGTGCCAGGGCCTACGAGCAGTACTTC
TRBD1,TRBV12-3/TRBV12-4,TRBJ1-1,-,CASSFDRETEAFF,TGTGCCAGCAGTTTCGACAGGGAAACTGAAGCTTTCTTT
TRBD1,TRBV6-6,TRBJ1-1,-,CASSEDRGRTEAFF,TGTGCCAGCAGTGAGGACAGGGGGCGTACTGAAGCTTTCTTT
TRBD2,TRBV7-3,TRBJ2-3,-,CASRAGGSTDTQYF,TGTGCCAGCCGAGCGGGGGGGAGCACAGATACGCAGTATTTT
TRBD2,TRBV7-6,TRBJ2-2,-,CASSLVVGGAGELFF,TGTGCCAGCAGCTTAGTCGTCGGGGGGGCCGGGGAGCTGTTTTTT
-,TRBV18,TRBJ2-1,-,CASSPKTDGNEQFF,TGTGCCAGCTCACCCAAGACAGACGGCAATGAGCAGTTCTTC
-,TRBV18,TRBJ2-5,-,CASSPGEVGQETQYF,TGTGCCAGCTCACCGGGGGAGGTGGGTCAAGAGACCCAGTACTTC
TRBD1,TRBV12-3/TRBV12-4,TRBJ1-1,-,CASGGQGRTEAFF,TGTGCCAGCGGGGGACAGGGACGCACTGAAGCTTTCTTT
TRBD1,TRBV25-1,TRBJ2-5,-,CASSERTGLPIQETQYF,TGTGCCAGCAGTGAACGGACAGGCCTTCCGATTCAAGAGACCCAGTACTTC